The 3 T cell receptor beta chains given below trace back to one sample, sequenced in a study of cytomegalovirus exposure and HLA in healthy donors. A multiplex PCR was run with 60 Vbeta primers and 13 Jbeta primers. Sequenced by immunoSEQ multiplex PCR; TCRdb stores in-frame clones only, minus some. The record lists about 190,000 clones, of which the ten most abundant hold under 6.5%. Specimen: PBMCs. These receptors were taken from a man aged 25 to 40 in good health and CMV-seronegative.

CDR3 sequence: CASSIPTGGDQPQHF. The CDR3 DNA is TGTGCCAGTAGTATCCCGACAGGGGGGGATCAGCCCCAGCATTTT. The chain carries TRBV19 and TRBJ1-5; 9 bases agree with TRBD1. The CDR3 covers 15 residues. Germline CDR1 is LNHDA and CDR2 is SQIVND (reference sequence). V lost 3 bases, J lost 5 bases, and 5 bases stayed unmatched.

V usage is TRBV7-3 and J usage is TRBJ2-2; TRBD1 agrees at 7 bases. V gave up 6 bases and J gave up 7 bases; unmatched junction bases: 11. Germline CDR1 SGHTA, CDR2 FQGTGA. CDR3 length: 15 amino acids. The DNA for the CDR3 is TGTGCCAGCAGGAGAACGACAGGGAGTGACGGGGAGCTGTTTTTT. Translating it yields CASRRTTGSDGELFF.

The chain uses TRBV29-1 and TRBJ1-2; weak D call: TRBD1 (6 bases). The CDR3 is made up of 13 amino acids. The germline V and J ends were trimmed by 6 bases and 4 bases, with 15 bases remaining between them. CDR1 is SQVTM, CDR2 ANQGSEA, per germline. CDR3 in DNA: TGCAGCGTCGAGGGGGGGGTGGGCTATGGCTACACCTTC. Translating gives CSVEGGVGYGYTF.